Shown below are 18 T cell receptor beta chains from a single sample sequenced in a study of blood T cells in healthy people across ages. Combining a sample-barcoded 5' primer with a J-beta primer mix, a second PCR ran for roughly 7 to 11 cycles. One entry per CDR3 protein results from TCRdb running MiXCR on the 5' RACE reads. The sample yields about 1,400,000 distinct CDR3 sequences, approximately 63% seen once. The sequenced sample consisted of blood. These receptors were obtained from a man between 18 and 29 years old in good health.

This clonotype has a handful of counts. This chain joins TRBV12-3 or TRBV12-4 and TRBJ1-2; TRBD1 aligns across 8 bases. The CDR3 extends over 14 amino acids. With V trimmed by 4 bases and J by 5 bases, 6 bases remained unmatched. The chain's CDR3 is CASSSQGAVYGYTF. CDR3 bases: TGTGCCAGCAGTTCCCAGGGGGCGGTGTATGGCTACACCTTC.

This chain connects TRBV27 to TRBJ1-2, with no clear D. CDR3 length: 14 amino acids. The V gene's germline CDR1 is MNHEY and CDR2 SMNVEV (reference sequence). V dropped 2 bases and J dropped 5 bases, with 12 bases sitting between them. CDR3 residues: CASSLKPPPYGYTF. For the CDR3, the DNA is TGTGCCAGCAGTTTAAAGCCTCCTCCTTATGGCTACACCTTC.

The CDR3, as DNA: TGTGCCACCAGCAGAGATCGGACGGGGACGGAGACCCAGTACTTC. This encodes CATSRDRTGTETQYF. This rearrangement joins TRBV15 to TRBJ2-5; D could derive from TRBD1 or TRBD2 (5 bases each). Germline CDR1 LNHNV, CDR2 YYDKDF (reference sequence). CDR3 length: 15 residues. V was shortened by 0 bases and J by 5 bases, with 13 bases between the two germline ends. The variable domain in full, with the rest retrieved from reference TRBV15 and TRBJ2-5, is DAMVIQNPRYQVTQFGKPVTLSCSQTLNHNVMYWYQQKSSQAPKLLFHYYDKDFNNEADTPDNFQSRRPNTSFCFLDIRSPGLGDTAMYLCATSRDRTGTETQYFGPGTRLLVL.

The table lists this clonotype with a few counts. V gene TRBV7-2 combines with J gene TRBJ2-5; no firm D call. CDR3 length equals 14 residues. Trimming removed 4 bases at V and 0 bases at J, with 9 bases between. Germline V gene lookup returns CDR1 SGHTA and CDR2 FQGNSA. CDR3 in DNA: TGTGCCAGCAGCTCGGACGGATACCAAGAGACCCAGTACTTC. This encodes CASSSDGYQETQYF.

This chain uses TRBV3-1 with TRBJ2-1, with TRBD1 matching over 8 bases. Per the germline V gene, CDR1 is LGHDT and CDR2 is YNNKEL (reference sequence). This CDR3 has 14 residues. Trimming took 3 bases from V and 9 from J; bases not matched to a gene: 7. The CDR3 loop is CASSHATGGAEQFF. CDR3 bases: TGTGCCAGCAGCCATGCTACAGGGGGAGCTGAGCAGTTCTTC.

This clonotype was recorded a few times. As DNA, the CDR3 is TGTGCCAGCAGCTTAGAACCTCGGGACAGCCCTAACTATGGCTACACCTTC. Its translation is CASSLEPRDSPNYGYTF. The gene calls are TRBV7-9 and TRBJ1-2, with TRBD1 identical over 7 bases. The CDR3 contains 17 residues. In germline, CDR1 is SEHNR, CDR2 FQNEAQ (reference sequence). The V gene end was trimmed by 1 base and the J gene end by 0 bases; junction bases not matched to a gene: 8.

The rearrangement links TRBV7-2 to TRBJ1-1, with 9 bases aligning to TRBD1. V trimming: 4 bases; J trimming: 3 bases; junction bases outside the gene matches: 6. This CDR3 is 15 amino acids long. Per germline, CDR1 SGHTA and CDR2 FQGNSA. The chain's CDR3 is CASSSTGGRDTEAFF. CDR3 DNA: TGTGCCAGCAGCTCCACAGGGGGCCGGGACACTGAAGCTTTCTTT.

This clonotype has at least ten counts. The chain couples TRBV6-6 to TRBJ1-4; D is unclear. The CDR3 sequence is 13 residues long. Trimming pared 10 bases from V and 3 bases from J, leaving 12 bases between. CDR1 and CDR2 from the germline V gene are MNHNY and SVGAGI (reference sequence). In DNA, the CDR3 is TGTGCCACCGCTAACAGAGCTAATGAAAAACTGTTTTTT. Residues: CATANRANEKLFF.

The chain employs TRBV18 and TRBJ2-7, with TRBD2 identical over 9 bases. The CDR3 consists of 15 residues. The germline CDR1 and CDR2 sequences are KGHSH and LQKENI. V was pared by 3 bases and J by 1 base, with 4 bases of the junction left unmatched. Here the CDR3 reads CASSPIAGASYEQYF. As DNA, the CDR3 is TGTGCCAGCTCACCCATAGCGGGAGCGTCCTACGAGCAGTACTTC.

The chain has TRBV4-3 and TRBJ2-5, with D unresolved. The end of the DNA fits TRBJ2-7 better, so the J call may be wrong. Germline CDR1 reads LGHNA; CDR2 reads YSLEER. The CDR3 has 16 amino acids. CDR3 nucleotides: TGCGCCAGCAGCCAAGATACGGGCAGTACCTCCTACGAGCAGTACTTC. It is translated as CASSQDTGSTSYEQYF.

The chain combines TRBV12-3 or TRBV12-4 with TRBJ2-1; possibly TRBD2 for D (5 bases). This CDR3 has 20 residues. Deletions cut 2 bases from V and 6 bases from J, with 29 bases between. As DNA, the CDR3 is TGTGCCAGCAGTTTAAGTTACCAGGAGACAAGCGGACTTATTTTCAATGAGCAGTTCTTC. The encoded protein is CASSLSYQETSGLIFNEQFF.

This clonotype was found once. The rearrangement links TRBV29-1 to TRBJ1-2; TRBD1 aligns across 9 bases. CDR1 and CDR2 (germline): SQVTM, ANQGSEA. With V trimmed by 5 bases and J by 7 bases, 8 bases remained unmatched. The CDR3 totals 13 residues. The DNA for the CDR3 is TGCAGCGTTAAAGGACAGGGGAGAGGTGGCTACACCTTC. Protein sequence: CSVKGQGRGGYTF.

Written as DNA, the CDR3 is TGTGCCAGCAGCCCGGGACTAGCGAGCGACGAGCAGTACTTC. The encoded protein is CASSPGLASDEQYF. The rearrangement joins TRBV6-5 to TRBJ2-7, with 10 bases lining up with TRBD2. CDR3 length: 14 residues. V trimming: 6 bases; J trimming: 5 bases; junction bases outside the gene matches: 7. CDR1 MNHEY and CDR2 SVGAGI come from the germline V gene.

The chain carries TRBV28 and TRBJ2-6; D call uncertain. The CDR3 covers 14 residues. Germline CDR1 and CDR2: MDHEN and SYDVKM. V was pared by 5 bases and J by 3 bases, with 8 bases between. In DNA form, the CDR3 reads TGTGCCAGCAGTCCCTATGGTGGGGCCAACGTCCTGACTTTC. Amino acid sequence: CASSPYGGANVLTF.

The CDR3 DNA is TGCAGTGCCACGGGAACTAGCGGGGGGGCGACCTACGAGCAGTACTTC. It encodes CSATGTSGGATYEQYF. The chain employs TRBV20-1 and TRBJ2-7, with 13 positions matching TRBD2. Germline CDR1 is DFQATT and CDR2 is SNEGSKA (reference sequence). Germline trimming cut 6 bases from V and 2 bases from J; bases unmatched to any gene: 10. This CDR3 spans 16 amino acids.

This clonotype was seen a few times. V usage is TRBV6-5 and J usage is TRBJ2-3, with D uncertain. V lost 4 bases, J lost 2 bases, and 7 bases lay in between. This CDR3 comprises 13 residues. Per germline, CDR1 MNHEY and CDR2 SVGAGI. In nucleotides, the CDR3 is TGTGCCAGCAGTTCCCAGATCACAGATACGCAGTATTTT. Translating gives CASSSQITDTQYF.

The genes are TRBV28 and TRBJ2-7; 8 bases align to TRBD1. V lost 6 bases and J lost 4; bases outside the gene matches: 8. The CDR3 is 14 residues long. Germline assignment: CDR1 MDHEN and CDR2 SYDVKM. In DNA form, the CDR3 reads TGTGCCAGCAGACGGACGGGACAGGATTACGAGCAGTACTTC. Residues: CASRRTGQDYEQYF.

The V call is TRBV7-2, the J call TRBJ2-2; TRBD1 agrees at 9 bases. Germline loops: CDR1 SGHTA, CDR2 FQGNSA. The trim removed 5 bases at V and 0 bases at J, leaving 1 base unmatched. This CDR3 comprises 15 residues. The CDR3 DNA sequence: TGTGCCAGCAGCGACAGGGGGACGAACACCGGGGAGCTGTTTTTT. Protein product: CASSDRGTNTGELFF. Complete variable domain (other parts from reference TRBV7-2 and TRBJ2-2): GAGVSQSPSNKVTEKGKDVELRCDPISGHTALYWYRQSLGQGLEFLIYFQGNSAPDKSGLPSDRFSAERTGGSVSTLTIQRTQQEDSAVYLCASSDRGTNTGELFFGEGSRLTVL.